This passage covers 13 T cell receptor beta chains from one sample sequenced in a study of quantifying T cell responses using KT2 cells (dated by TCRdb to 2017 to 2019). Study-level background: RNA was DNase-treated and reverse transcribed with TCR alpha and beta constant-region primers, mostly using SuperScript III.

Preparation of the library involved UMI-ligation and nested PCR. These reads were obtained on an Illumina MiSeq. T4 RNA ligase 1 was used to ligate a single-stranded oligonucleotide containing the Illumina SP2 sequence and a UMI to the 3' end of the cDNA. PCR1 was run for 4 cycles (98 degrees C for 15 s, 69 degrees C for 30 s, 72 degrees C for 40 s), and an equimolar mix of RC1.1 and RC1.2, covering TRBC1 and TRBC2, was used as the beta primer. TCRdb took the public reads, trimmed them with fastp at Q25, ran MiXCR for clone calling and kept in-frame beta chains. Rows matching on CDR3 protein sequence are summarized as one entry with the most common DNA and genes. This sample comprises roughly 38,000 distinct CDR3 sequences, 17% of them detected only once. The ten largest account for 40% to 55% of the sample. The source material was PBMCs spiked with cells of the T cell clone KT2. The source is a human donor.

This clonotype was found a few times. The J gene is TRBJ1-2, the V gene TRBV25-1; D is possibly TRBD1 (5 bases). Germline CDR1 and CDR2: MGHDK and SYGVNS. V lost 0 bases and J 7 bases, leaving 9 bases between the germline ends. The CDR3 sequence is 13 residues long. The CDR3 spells CASSEYLGVGYTF. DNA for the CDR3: TGTGCCAGCAGTGAATATTTGGGGGTTGGCTACACCTTC.

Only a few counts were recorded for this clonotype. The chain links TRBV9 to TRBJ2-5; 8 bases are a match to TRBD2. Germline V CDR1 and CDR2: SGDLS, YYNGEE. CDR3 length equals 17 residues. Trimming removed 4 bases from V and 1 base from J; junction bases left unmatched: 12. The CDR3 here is CASSQGGSGGLQETQYF. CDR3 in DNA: TGTGCCAGCAGCCAAGGGGGGAGCGGGGGCCTCCAAGAGACCCAGTACTTC.

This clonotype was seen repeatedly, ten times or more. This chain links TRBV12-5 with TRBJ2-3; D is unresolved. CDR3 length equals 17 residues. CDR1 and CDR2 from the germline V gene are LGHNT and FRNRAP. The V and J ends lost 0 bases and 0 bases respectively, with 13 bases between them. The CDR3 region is CASGLVTLQLSTDTQYF. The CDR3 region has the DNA TGTGCTAGTGGTTTGGTAACCCTCCAGCTTAGCACAGATACGCAGTATTTT.

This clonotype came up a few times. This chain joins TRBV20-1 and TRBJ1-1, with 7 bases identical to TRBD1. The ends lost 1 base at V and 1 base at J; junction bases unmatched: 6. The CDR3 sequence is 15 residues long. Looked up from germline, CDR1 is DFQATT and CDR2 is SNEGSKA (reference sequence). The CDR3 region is CSARVSWTGNTEAFF. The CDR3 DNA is TGCAGTGCTAGAGTTAGTTGGACAGGGAACACTGAAGCTTTCTTT.

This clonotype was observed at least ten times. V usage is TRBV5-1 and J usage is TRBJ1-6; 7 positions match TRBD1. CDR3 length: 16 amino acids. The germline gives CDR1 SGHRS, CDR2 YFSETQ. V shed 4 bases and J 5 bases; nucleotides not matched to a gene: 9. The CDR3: CASSVIPGQNNSPLHF. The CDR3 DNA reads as TGCGCCAGCAGCGTAATACCGGGACAGAATAATTCACCCCTCCACTTT. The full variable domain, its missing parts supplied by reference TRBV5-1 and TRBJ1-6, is KAGVTQTPRYLIKTRGQQVTLSCSPISGHRSVSWYQQTPGQGLQFLFEYFSETQRNKGNFPGRFSGRQFSNSRSEMNVSTLELGDSALYLCASSVIPGQNNSPLHFGNGTRLTVT.

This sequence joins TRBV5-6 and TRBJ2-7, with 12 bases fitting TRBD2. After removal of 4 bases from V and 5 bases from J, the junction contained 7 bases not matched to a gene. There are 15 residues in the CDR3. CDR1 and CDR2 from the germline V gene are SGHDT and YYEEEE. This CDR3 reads CASSPTSGRSHEQYF. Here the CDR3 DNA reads TGTGCCAGCAGCCCGACTAGCGGGAGATCCCACGAGCAGTACTTC.

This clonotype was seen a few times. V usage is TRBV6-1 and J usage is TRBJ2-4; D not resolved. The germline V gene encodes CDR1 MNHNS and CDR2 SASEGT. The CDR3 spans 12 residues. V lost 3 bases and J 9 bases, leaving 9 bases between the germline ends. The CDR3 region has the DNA TGTGCCAGCAGTGAGGGGTCGGGCATTCAGTACTTC. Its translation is CASSEGSGIQYF.

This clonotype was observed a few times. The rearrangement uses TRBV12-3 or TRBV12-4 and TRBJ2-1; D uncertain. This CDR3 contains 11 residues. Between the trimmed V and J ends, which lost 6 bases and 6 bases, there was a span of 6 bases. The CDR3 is CASSRSNEQFF. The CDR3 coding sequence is TGTGCCAGCAGCCGGTCCAATGAGCAGTTCTTC.

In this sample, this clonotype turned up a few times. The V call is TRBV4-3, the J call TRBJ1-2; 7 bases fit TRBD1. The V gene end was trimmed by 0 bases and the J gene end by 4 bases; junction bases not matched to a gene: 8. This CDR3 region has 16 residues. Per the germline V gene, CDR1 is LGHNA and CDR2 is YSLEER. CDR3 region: CASSQEEAGGTYGYTF. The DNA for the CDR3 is TGCGCCAGCAGCCAAGAAGAAGCAGGGGGGACCTATGGCTACACCTTC.

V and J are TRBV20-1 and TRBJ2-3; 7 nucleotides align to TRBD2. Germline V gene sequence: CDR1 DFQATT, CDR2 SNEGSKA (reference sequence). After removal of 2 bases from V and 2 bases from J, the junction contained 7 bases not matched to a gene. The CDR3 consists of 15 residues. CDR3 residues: CSARILGGPTDTQYF. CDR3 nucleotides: TGCAGTGCTAGAATCCTGGGAGGGCCCACAGATACGCAGTATTTT.

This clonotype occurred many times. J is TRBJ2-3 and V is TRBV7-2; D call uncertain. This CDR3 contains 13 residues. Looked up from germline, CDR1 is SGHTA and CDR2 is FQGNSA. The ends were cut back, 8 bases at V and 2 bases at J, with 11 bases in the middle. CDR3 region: CASLERLTDTQYF. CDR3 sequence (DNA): TGTGCCAGCCTGGAGAGGCTCACAGATACGCAGTATTTT.

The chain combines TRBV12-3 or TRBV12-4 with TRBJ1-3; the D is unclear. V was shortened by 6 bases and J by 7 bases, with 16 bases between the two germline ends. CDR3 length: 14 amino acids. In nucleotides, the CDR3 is TGTGCCAGCAGCCAAATTCCGTCACCGAACACCATATATTTT. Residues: CASSQIPSPNTIYF.

The CDR3 here is CASSAIWNTEAFF. The DNA for the CDR3 is TGTGCCAGCAGCGCTATATGGAACACTGAAGCTTTCTTT. V and J are TRBV11-2 and TRBJ1-1; D call uncertain. Germline V CDR1 and CDR2: SGHAT, FQNNGV. Trimming stripped 5 bases from V and 1 base from J, with 8 bases between. CDR3 length: 13 amino acids. Complete variable domain (other parts from reference TRBV11-2 and TRBJ1-1): EAGVAQSPRYKIIEKRQSVAFWCNPISGHATLYWYQQILGQGPKLLIQFQNNGVVDDSQLPKDRFSAERLKGVDSTLKIQPAKLEDSAVYLCASSAIWNTEAFFGQGTRLTVV.